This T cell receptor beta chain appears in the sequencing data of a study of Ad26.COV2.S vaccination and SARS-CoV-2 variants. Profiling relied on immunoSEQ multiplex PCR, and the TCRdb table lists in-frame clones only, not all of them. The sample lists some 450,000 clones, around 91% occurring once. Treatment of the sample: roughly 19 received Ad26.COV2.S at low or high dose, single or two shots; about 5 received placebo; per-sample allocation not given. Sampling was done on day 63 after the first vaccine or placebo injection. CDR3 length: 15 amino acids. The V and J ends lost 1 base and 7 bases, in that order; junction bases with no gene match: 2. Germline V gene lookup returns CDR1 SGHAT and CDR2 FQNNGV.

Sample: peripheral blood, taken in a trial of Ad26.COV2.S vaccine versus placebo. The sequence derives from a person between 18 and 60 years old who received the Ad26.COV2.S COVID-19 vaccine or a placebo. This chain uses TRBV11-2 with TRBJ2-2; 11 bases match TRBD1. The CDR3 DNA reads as TGTGCCAGCAGCTTAGGGACAGGGGGCAGCGGGGAGCTGTTTTTT. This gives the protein CASSLGTGGSGELFF.